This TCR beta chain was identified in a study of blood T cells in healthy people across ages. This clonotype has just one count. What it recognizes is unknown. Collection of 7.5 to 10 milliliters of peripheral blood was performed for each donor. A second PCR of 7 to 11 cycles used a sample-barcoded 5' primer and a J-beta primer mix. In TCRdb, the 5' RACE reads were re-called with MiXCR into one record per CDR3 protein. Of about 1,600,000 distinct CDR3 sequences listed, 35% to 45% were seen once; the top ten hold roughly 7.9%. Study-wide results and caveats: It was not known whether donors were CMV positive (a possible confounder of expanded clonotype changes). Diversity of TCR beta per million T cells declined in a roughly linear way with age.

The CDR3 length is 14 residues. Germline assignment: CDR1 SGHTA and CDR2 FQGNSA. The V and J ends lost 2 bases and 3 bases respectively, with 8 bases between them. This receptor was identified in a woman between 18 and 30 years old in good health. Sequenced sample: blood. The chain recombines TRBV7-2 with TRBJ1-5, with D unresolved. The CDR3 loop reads CASSLFQDNQPQHF. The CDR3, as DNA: TGTGCCAGCAGCTTATTCCAGGACAATCAGCCCCAGCATTTT.